These 20 T cell receptor beta chains were all obtained from the same sample, sequenced in a study of T cell responses to AZD1222 COVID-19 vaccine. Sequencing was performed with immunoSEQ multiplex PCR; in TCRdb, only in-frame clones are kept and a portion is missing. The sample has some 200,000 clones; approximately 92% are singletons. Specimen: peripheral blood, collected 28 days after the second dose of the MenACWY control vaccine. The origin of the receptors is an adult who received the MenACWY meningococcal vaccine as a control.

DNA of the CDR3: TGTGCCAGTAGTAATGCGGGAGAGACCTACAATGAGCAGTTCTTC. Translated: CASSNAGETYNEQFF. The rearrangement links TRBV19 to TRBJ2-1; 7 nucleotides agree with TRBD2. This CDR3 region has 15 residues. Germline V gene data show CDR1 as LNHDA and CDR2 as SQIVND (reference sequence). V lost 4 bases to trimming and J lost 2 bases; unmatched junction nucleotides: 5.

The chain combines TRBV10-1 with TRBJ1-1; 7 bases line up with TRBD1. This CDR3 region has 14 residues. Germline trimming cut 0 bases from V and 8 bases from J; bases unmatched to any gene: 6. Germline V lookup: CDR1 WNHNN, CDR2 SYGVQD (reference sequence). This CDR3 reads CASSESTGQQEAFF. In DNA, the CDR3 is TGCGCCAGCAGTGAGTCGACGGGACAGCAAGAAGCTTTCTTT.

The gene calls are TRBV7-6 and TRBJ2-3; D might be TRBD1 (5 bases). Germline loops: CDR1 SGHVS, CDR2 FNYEAQ. This CDR3 has 15 amino acids. Trimming left V 4 bases short and J 1 base short, with 12 bases between. The DNA for the CDR3 is TGTGCCAGCAGCTCCCAGGGTTTACGCACAGATACGCAGTATTTT. This sequence encodes CASSSQGLRTDTQYF. The full variable domain, its missing parts supplied by reference TRBV7-6 and TRBJ2-3, is GAGVSQSPRYKVTKRGQDVALRCDPISGHVSLYWYRQALGQGPEFLTYFNYEAQQDKSGLPNDRFSAERPEGSISTLTIQRTEQRDSAMYRCASSSQGLRTDTQYFGPGTRLTVL.

The chain uses TRBV9 and TRBJ1-3; the match to TRBD1 covers 7 bases. The J segment lost 4 bases and the V segment lost 4 bases, leaving 11 bases of the junction unmatched. Germline lookup yields CDR1 SGDLS and CDR2 YYNGEE. This CDR3 comprises 16 residues. In DNA, the CDR3 is TGTGCCAGCAGCAAGAGACAGGGCGAAGCGGGAAACACCATATATTTT. It translates to CASSKRQGEAGNTIYF.

The chain is built from TRBV27 and TRBJ1-5; D gene ambiguous. The length of the CDR3 is 14 residues. The V end was cut by 4 bases, the J end by 5 bases, with 12 bases between. Germline V gene sequence: CDR1 MNHEY, CDR2 SMNVEV (reference sequence). For the CDR3, the DNA is TGTGCCAGCAGTTGGACCGTTGGAGATCAGCCCCAGCATTTT. Its translation: CASSWTVGDQPQHF.

In regard to this clone: Other DNA sequences from this sample encode an identical CDR3 as well. This rearrangement joins TRBV19 to TRBJ1-1, with D perhaps matching TRBD1 (6 bases). The V end lost 2 bases, the J end lost 2 bases, and 9 bases lay between the germline ends. Germline CDR1 reads LNHDA; CDR2 reads SQIVND (reference sequence). The length of the CDR3 is 14 residues. The chain's CDR3 is CASSIPGTNTEAFF. Written as DNA, the CDR3 is TGTGCCAGTAGTATACCCGGGACAAACACTGAAGCTTTCTTT.

The gene calls are TRBV5-1 and TRBJ2-2; D is ambiguous. Trimming removed 6 bases from V and 2 bases from J, with 17 bases in between. The CDR3 runs 16 residues. Germline V gene data show CDR1 as SGHRS and CDR2 as YFSETQ. CDR3 sequence reads: CASKDPRVLNTGELFF. In DNA, the CDR3 is TGCGCCAGCAAGGACCCCCGGGTCCTAAACACCGGGGAGCTGTTTTTT. Full variable domain (rest looked up from reference TRBV5-1 and TRBJ2-2): KAGVTQTPRYLIKTRGQQVTLSCSPISGHRSVSWYQQTPGQGLQFLFEYFSETQRNKGNFPGRFSGRQFSNSRSEMNVSTLELGDSALYLCASKDPRVLNTGELFFGEGSRLTVL.

J is TRBJ1-6 and V is TRBV2; D is ambiguous. Germline CDR1 SNHLY, CDR2 FYNNEI. This CDR3 has 14 amino acids. The V gene lost 6 bases and the J gene lost 5 bases, with 11 bases spanning the gap. The CDR3 region is CASRGPGNNSPLHF. In DNA, the CDR3 is TGTGCCAGCAGAGGTCCTGGGAATAATTCACCCCTCCACTTT.

This clone was seen once. V usage is TRBV12-3 or TRBV12-4 and J usage is TRBJ2-1; the D is unclear. The CDR3 extends over 11 amino acids. V was cut by 6 bases and J by 10 bases, with 10 bases left in between. This CDR3 is CASSTTWEQFF. CDR3 in DNA: TGTGCCAGCAGCACAACTTGGGAGCAGTTCTTC.

The rearrangement links TRBV10-3 to TRBJ1-2, with 7 bases aligning to TRBD1. The junction had 4 bases not matched to a gene; V was cut back by 6 bases and J by 6 bases. The CDR3 spans 12 residues. Germline lookup yields CDR1 ENHRY and CDR2 SYGVKD. DNA for the CDR3: TGTGCCATCAGACAGGGGTTTGATGGCTACACCTTC. Protein product: CAIRQGFDGYTF.

The chain couples TRBV5-1 to TRBJ2-1, with 10 nucleotides matching TRBD2. The length of the CDR3 is 16 residues. J gave up 3 bases and V 0 bases, and 3 bases lay outside the gene matches. Germline V gene sequence: CDR1 SGHRS, CDR2 YFSETQ. Here the CDR3 DNA reads TGCGCCAGCAGCTTGGGAGCGGGAGGGCTCTACAATGAGCAGTTCTTC. Its protein product is CASSLGAGGLYNEQFF.

The chain couples TRBV6-2 or TRBV6-3 to TRBJ2-3, with 8 bases matching TRBD1. Trimming cost V 6 bases and J 4 bases; bases outside gene matches: 9. CDR1 and CDR2 (germline): MNHEY, SVGEGT. The CDR3 runs to 15 residues. The CDR3 protein is CASSSDRGIADTQYF. For the CDR3, the DNA is TGTGCCAGCAGCTCCGACAGGGGAATCGCAGATACGCAGTATTTT.

This rearrangement joins TRBV2 to TRBJ1-1; D is perhaps TRBD1 (5 bases). CDR1 and CDR2 from the germline V gene are SNHLY and FYNNEI. There are 14 residues in the CDR3. Trimming shortened V by 7 bases and J by 0 bases, and 12 bases separated the two germline ends. The CDR3 loop reads CASTRQSLNTEAFF. The CDR3 bases are TGTGCCAGCACCCGACAGAGTCTGAACACTGAAGCTTTCTTT. The full variable domain, rest sourced from reference TRBV2 and TRBJ1-1, is EPEVTQTPSHQVTQMGQEVILRCVPISNHLYFYWYRQILGQKVEFLVSFYNNEISEKSEIFDDQFSVERPDGSNFTLKIRSTKLEDSAMYFCASTRQSLNTEAFFGQGTRLTVV.

The J gene is TRBJ2-3, the V gene TRBV11-2; D is unresolved. The germline gives CDR1 SGHAT, CDR2 FQNNGV. The CDR3 has 17 amino acids. V lost 3 bases, J lost 2 bases, and 18 bases lay in between. The CDR3 DNA sequence: TGTGCCAGCAGCTTTCTTCCGAACCCGCGAAACACAGATACGCAGTATTTT. It is translated as CASSFLPNPRNTDTQYF. The complete variable domain, with remaining parts taken from reference TRBV11-2 and TRBJ2-3, reads EAGVAQSPRYKIIEKRQSVAFWCNPISGHATLYWYQQILGQGPKLLIQFQNNGVVDDSQLPKDRFSAERLKGVDSTLKIQPAKLEDSAVYLCASSFLPNPRNTDTQYFGPGTRLTVL.

The chain recombines TRBV4-1 with TRBJ1-1, with D perhaps TRBD1 (5 bases). The germline V and J ends were trimmed by 4 bases and 8 bases, with 20 bases remaining between them. The CDR3 is 15 residues long. Germline CDR1 is MGHRA and CDR2 is YSYEKL. CDR3 sequence (DNA): TGCGCCAGCAGCCCAGTTGAGGGGCGAGATGGGGAAGCTTTCTTT. Its translation is CASSPVEGRDGEAFF.

The rearrangement joins TRBV29-1 to TRBJ2-5, with a weak D call TRBD2 (5 bases). The ends were cut back, 7 bases at V and 7 bases at J, with 19 bases in the middle. Germline V gives CDR1 SQVTM, CDR2 ANQGSEA. The CDR3 covers 13 residues. This chain's CDR3 is CSARFTEVGTQYF. CDR3 DNA sequence: TGCAGCGCGAGGTTCACGGAGGTAGGGACCCAGTACTTC.

The gene calls are TRBV14 and TRBJ2-5; 7 nucleotides agree with TRBD2. This CDR3 spans 15 amino acids. V was clipped by 4 bases and J by 2 bases; unmatched bases: 7. Germline V gene data show CDR1 as SGHDN and CDR2 as FVKESK. CDR3 residues: CASSPRTSGQETQYF. In nucleotides, the CDR3 is TGTGCCAGCAGCCCCCGGACTAGTGGGCAAGAGACCCAGTACTTC.

V gene TRBV3-1 (or the pseudogene TRBV3-2) combines with J gene TRBJ2-1, with 9 bases fitting TRBD1. This CDR3 spans 15 amino acids. In germline, CDR1 is LGHDT, CDR2 YNNKEL (reference sequence). J gave up 2 bases and V 4 bases, and 3 bases lay outside the gene matches. The CDR3 reads CASSPRTGAYNEQFF. CDR3 DNA sequence: TGTGCCAGCAGCCCTCGGACAGGGGCCTACAATGAGCAGTTCTTC.

The chain recombines TRBV27 with TRBJ2-7; 7 nucleotides match TRBD1. The germline V gene has CDR1 MNHEY and CDR2 SMNVEV (reference sequence). The CDR3 loop spans 15 amino acids. V dropped 3 bases and J dropped 3; count of bases not matched to a gene: 8. This chain's CDR3 is CASSLVGGGYYEQYF. The DNA for the CDR3 is TGTGCCAGCAGTTTGGTAGGGGGCGGGTACTACGAGCAGTACTTC.

A remark on this clone: An end of the junction does not agree with germline; a read error may underlie this. The rearrangement uses TRBV7-7 and TRBJ2-5; D may match TRBD1 or TRBD2 (7 bases each). The V gene's germline CDR1 is SSHAT and CDR2 FNYEAQ (reference sequence). There are 13 residues in the CDR3. This CDR3 is CASSYQGGETQYF. The CDR3 DNA reads TGTGCTAGCAGCTACCAGGGGGGGGAGACCCAGTACTTC.